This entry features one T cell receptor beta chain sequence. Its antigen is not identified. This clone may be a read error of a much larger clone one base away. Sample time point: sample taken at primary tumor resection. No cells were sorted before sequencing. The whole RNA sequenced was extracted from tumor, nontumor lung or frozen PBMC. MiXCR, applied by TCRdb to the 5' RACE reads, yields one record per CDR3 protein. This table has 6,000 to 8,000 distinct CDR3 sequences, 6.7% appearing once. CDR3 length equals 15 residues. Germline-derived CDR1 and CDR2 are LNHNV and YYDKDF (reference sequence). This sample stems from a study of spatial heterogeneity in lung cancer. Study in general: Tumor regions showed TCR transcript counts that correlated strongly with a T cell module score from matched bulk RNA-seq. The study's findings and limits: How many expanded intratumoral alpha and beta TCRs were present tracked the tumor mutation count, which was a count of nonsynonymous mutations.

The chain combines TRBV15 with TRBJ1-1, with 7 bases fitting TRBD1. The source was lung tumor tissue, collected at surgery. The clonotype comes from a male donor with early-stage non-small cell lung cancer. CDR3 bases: TGTGTCACCAGCAGAGATCGGTACAGGGGCACTGAAGCTTTCTTT. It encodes CVTSRDRYRGTEAFF.